The T cell receptor (beta chain) under discussion was sequenced for a study of T cell responses to AZD1222 COVID-19 vaccine. Turning to this clone: The antigen remains undetermined.

Whole-study results and caveats: Only six individuals given AZD1222 were seropositive at baseline. Dominant at 160-218 and 743-854, vaccine-associated CD4 TCRs also spanned spike.

TCRdb keeps only in-frame clones here, not all; method: immunoSEQ multiplex PCR. The sample yields roughly 130,000 clones, roughly 90% seen once. The sequence derives from an adult in good health. Specimen: peripheral blood, collected on day 0 of AZD1222 vaccination.

The CDR3 is CASIKYTEAEAFF. CDR3 coding DNA: TGTGCCAGTATTAAGTATACGGAGGCTGAAGCTTTCTTT. The chain joins TRBV19 to TRBJ1-1; D not resolved. The ends were cut back, 7 bases at V and 6 bases at J, with 15 bases in the middle. This CDR3 has 13 amino acids. Germline V gives CDR1 LNHDA, CDR2 SQIVND (reference sequence).